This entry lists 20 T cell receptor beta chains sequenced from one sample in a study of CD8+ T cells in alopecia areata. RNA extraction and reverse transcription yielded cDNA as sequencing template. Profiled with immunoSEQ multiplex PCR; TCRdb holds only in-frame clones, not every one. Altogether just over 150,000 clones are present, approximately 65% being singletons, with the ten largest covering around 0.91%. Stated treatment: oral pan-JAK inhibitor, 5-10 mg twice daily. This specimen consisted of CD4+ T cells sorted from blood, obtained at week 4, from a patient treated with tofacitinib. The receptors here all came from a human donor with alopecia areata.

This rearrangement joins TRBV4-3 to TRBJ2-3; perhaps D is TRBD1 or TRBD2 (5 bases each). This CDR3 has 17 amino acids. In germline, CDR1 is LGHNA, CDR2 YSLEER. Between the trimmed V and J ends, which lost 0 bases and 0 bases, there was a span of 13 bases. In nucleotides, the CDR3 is TGCGCCAGCAGCCAAGACAGCAGGGACCCAAGCACAGATACGCAGTATTTT. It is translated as CASSQDSRDPSTDTQYF.

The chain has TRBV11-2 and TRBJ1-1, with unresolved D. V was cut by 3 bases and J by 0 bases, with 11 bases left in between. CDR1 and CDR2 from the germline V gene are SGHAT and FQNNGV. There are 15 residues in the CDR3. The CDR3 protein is CASSFTQTMNTEAFF. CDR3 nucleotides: TGTGCCAGCAGCTTCACACAGACCATGAACACTGAAGCTTTCTTT.

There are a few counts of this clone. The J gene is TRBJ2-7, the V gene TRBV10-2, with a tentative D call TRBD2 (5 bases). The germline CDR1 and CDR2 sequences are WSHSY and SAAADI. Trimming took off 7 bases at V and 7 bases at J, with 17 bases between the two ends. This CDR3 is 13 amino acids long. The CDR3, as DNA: TGCGCCAGCACCGTCCTCGCGGGTCGGGAGCAGTACTTC. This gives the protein CASTVLAGREQYF.

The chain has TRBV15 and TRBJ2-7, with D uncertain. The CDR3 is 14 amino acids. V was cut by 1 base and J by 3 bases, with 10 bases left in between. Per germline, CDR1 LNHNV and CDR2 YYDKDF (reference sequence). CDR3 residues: CATSRGTEYYEQYF. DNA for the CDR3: TGTGCCACCAGCAGAGGGACCGAGTACTACGAGCAGTACTTC. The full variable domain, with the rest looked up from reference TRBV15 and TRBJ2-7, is DAMVIQNPRYQVTQFGKPVTLSCSQTLNHNVMYWYQQKSSQAPKLLFHYYDKDFNNEADTPDNFQSRRPNTSFCFLDIRSPGLGDTAMYLCATSRGTEYYEQYFGPGTRLTVT.

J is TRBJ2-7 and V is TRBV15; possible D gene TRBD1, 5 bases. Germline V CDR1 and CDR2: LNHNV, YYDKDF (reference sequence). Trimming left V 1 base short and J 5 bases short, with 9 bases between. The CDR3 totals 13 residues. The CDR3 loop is CATSRAVRDEQYF. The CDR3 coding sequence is TGTGCCACCAGCAGAGCCGTCAGGGACGAGCAGTACTTC.

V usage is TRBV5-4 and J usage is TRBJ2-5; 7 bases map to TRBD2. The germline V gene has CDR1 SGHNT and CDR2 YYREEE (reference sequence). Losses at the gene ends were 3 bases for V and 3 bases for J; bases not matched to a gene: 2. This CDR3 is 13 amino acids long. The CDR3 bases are TGTGCCAGCAGCTCCCGGGGGGAAGAGACCCAGTACTTC. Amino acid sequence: CASSSRGEETQYF.

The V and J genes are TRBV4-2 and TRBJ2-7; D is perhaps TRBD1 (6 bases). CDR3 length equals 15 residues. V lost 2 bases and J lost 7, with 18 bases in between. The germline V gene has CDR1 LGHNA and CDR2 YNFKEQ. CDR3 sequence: CASSQRDGFTGEQYF. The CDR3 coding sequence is TGTGCCAGCAGCCAAAGGGACGGCTTCACAGGGGAGCAGTACTTC.

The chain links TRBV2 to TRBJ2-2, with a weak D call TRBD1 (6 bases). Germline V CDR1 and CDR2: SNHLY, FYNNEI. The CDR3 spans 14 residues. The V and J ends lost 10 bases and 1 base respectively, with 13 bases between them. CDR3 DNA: TGTGCCACCCAGGGGCTGCTGAACACCGGGGAGCTGTTTTTT. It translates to CATQGLLNTGELFF.

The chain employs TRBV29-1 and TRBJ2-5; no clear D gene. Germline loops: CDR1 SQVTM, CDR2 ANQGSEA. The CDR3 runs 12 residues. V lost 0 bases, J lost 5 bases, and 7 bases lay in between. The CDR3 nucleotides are TGCAGCGTTGAAGAGCGCCCGGAGACCCAGTACTTC. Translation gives CSVEERPETQYF.

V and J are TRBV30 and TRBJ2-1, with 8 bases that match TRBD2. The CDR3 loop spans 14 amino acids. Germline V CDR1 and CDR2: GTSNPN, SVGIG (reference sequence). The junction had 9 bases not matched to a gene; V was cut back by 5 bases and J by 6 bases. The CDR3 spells CAWVGLAGLNEQFF. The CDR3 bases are TGTGCCTGGGTTGGACTAGCCGGTCTCAATGAGCAGTTCTTC.

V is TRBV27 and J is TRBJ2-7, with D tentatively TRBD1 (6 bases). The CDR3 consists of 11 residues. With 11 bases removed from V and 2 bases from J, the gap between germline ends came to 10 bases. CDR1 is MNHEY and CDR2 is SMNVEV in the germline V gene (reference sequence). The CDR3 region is CAQDSPYEQYF. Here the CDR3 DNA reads TGTGCCCAGGACAGTCCCTACGAGCAGTACTTC.

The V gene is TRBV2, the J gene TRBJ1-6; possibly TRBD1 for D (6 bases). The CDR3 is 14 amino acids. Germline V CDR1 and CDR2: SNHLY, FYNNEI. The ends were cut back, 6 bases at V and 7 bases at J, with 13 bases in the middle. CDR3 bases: TGTGCCAGCAGAGAGGACAGTACCAATTCACCCCTCCACTTT. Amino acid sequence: CASREDSTNSPLHF.

This chain's CDR3 is CATSRDGQGLGPQHF. The CDR3 nucleotides read TGTGCCACCAGCAGAGATGGACAGGGCCTCGGGCCCCAGCATTTT. This rearrangement joins TRBV15 to TRBJ1-5, with 8 bases matching TRBD1. Trimming removed 0 bases from V and 9 bases from J; junction bases left unmatched: 7. The CDR3 has 15 residues. Germline V gene data show CDR1 as LNHNV and CDR2 as YYDKDF (reference sequence).

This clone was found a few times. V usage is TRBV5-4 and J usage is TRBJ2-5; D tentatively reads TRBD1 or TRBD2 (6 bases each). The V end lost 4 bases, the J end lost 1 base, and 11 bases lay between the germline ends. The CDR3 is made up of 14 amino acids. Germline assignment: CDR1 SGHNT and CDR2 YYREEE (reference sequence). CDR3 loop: CASSMGGSQETQYF. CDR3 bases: TGTGCCAGCAGCATGGGGGGCAGCCAAGAGACCCAGTACTTC.

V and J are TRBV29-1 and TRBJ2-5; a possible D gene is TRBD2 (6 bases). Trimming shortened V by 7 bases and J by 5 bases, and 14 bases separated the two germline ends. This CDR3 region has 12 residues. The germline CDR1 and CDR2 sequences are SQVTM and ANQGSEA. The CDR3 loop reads CSADLAGETQYF. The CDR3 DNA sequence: TGCAGCGCCGACCTGGCGGGGGAGACCCAGTACTTC.

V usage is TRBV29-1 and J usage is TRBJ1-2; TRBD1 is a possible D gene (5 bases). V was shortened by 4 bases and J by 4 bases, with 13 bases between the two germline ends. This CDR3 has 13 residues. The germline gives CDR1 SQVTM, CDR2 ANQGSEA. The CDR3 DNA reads TGCAGCGTTGCTTGGGGGGGACTCTATGGCTACACCTTC. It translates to CSVAWGGLYGYTF.

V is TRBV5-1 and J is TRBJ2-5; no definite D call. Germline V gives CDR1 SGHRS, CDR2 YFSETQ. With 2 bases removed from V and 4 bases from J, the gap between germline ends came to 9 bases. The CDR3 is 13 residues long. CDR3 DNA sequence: TGCGCCAGCAGCTTACAACACCCAGAGACCCAGTACTTC. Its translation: CASSLQHPETQYF. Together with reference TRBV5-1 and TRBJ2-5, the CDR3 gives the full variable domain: KAGVTQTPRYLIKTRGQQVTLSCSPISGHRSVSWYQQTPGQGLQFLFEYFSETQRNKGNFPGRFSGRQFSNSRSEMNVSTLELGDSALYLCASSLQHPETQYFGPGTRLLVL.

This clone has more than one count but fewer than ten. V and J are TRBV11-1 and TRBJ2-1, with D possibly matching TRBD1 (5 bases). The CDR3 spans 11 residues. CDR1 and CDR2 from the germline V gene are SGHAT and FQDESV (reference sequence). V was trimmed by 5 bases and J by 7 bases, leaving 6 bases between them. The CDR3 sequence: CASSRTNEQFF. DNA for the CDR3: TGTGCCAGCAGCCGGACAAATGAGCAGTTCTTC.

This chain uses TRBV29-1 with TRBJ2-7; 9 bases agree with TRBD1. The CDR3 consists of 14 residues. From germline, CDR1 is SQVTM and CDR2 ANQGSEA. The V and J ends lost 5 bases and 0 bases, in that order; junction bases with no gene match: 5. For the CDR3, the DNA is TGCAGCGTTAAAGGGACAGGGCACTCCTACGAGCAGTACTTC. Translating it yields CSVKGTGHSYEQYF.

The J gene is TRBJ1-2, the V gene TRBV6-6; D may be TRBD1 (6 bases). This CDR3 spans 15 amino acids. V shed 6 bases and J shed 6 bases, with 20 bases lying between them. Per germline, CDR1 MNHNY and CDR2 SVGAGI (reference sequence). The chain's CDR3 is CASRKQGPGLNGYTF. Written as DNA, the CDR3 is TGTGCCAGCAGGAAACAGGGTCCCGGGCTGAATGGCTACACCTTC.